The clone carrying this T cell receptor beta chain came up many times. As yet, its antigen is unknown. These data originate in a study of regulatory T cells in long-lasting Graves disease. Sample time point: persistent/refractory GD, antithyroid drugs over 5 years with positive TRAb. Isolated PBMC RNA provided the starting material for the TCR library. Findings and limits, study-wide: Study was limited to peripheral blood, excluding thyroid tissue. Persistent disease preferred TRBV28, TRBJ1-2 and TRBJ2-5; new disease, TRBV20-1 and TRBJ2-1. TCR diversity in persistent Graves' patients was below that of newly diagnosed ones.

V gave up 3 bases and J gave up 3 bases, with 9 bases separating them. The germline V gene has CDR1 MNHEY and CDR2 SMNVEV (reference sequence). CDR3 length: 13 amino acids. Construction of TCR beta libraries relied on iRepertoire HTBI primers and on Arm-PCR targeting CDR3 regions. TCRdb used MiXCR to reprocess the multiplex PCR reads, holding one entry per CDR3 protein. The top ten clones hold about 42% of a sample with about 660,000 distinct CDR3 sequences, approximately 31% of them seen once. Here the sequenced sample was peripheral blood mononuclear cells (PBMCs), taken when the disease was refractory, from a patient treated with antithyroid drugs. The origin of this receptor is a female donor with Graves disease. J is TRBJ2-7 and V is TRBV27; D call uncertain. The CDR3 reads CASSFGQVYEQYF. The CDR3 DNA is TGTGCCAGCAGTTTCGGCCAGGTCTACGAGCAGTACTTC.